Listed below are T cell receptor beta chains from one sample, sequenced in a study of radiation and T cells in renal cell carcinoma. Libraries were prepared by immunoSEQ multiplex PCR; TCRdb keeps only in-frame clonotypes and omits some of them. The sample shows approximately 150,000 clones, approximately 86% of them seen only once. Sequenced material: blood, taken from a patient whose treatment included radiotherapy and nephrectomy. These receptors all stem from a woman in her forties or fifties with renal cell carcinoma. Both conserved end residues are part of each CDR3. The D gene is left open where the match is weak.

v_call: TRBV10-1
j_call: TRBJ2-1
d_call: TRBD2
cdr3_aa: CASRSGGTPYNEQFF
cdr3_nt: TGCGCCAGCAGGAGCGGGGGGACTCCTTACAATGAGCAGTTCTTC

v_call: TRBV18
j_call: TRBJ1-4
d_call: -
cdr3_aa: CASSQAVAATNEKLFF
cdr3_nt: TGTGCCAGCTCACAAGCCGTGGCGGCAACTAATGAAAAACTGTTTTTT

v_call: TRBV19
j_call: TRBJ2-7
d_call: -
cdr3_aa: CASSIQASAAYEQYF
cdr3_nt: TGTGCCAGTAGTATCCAGGCGAGCGCGGCGTACGAGCAGTACTTC

v_call: TRBV27
j_call: TRBJ1-2
d_call: TRBD1
cdr3_aa: CASSSNRGEGGYTF
cdr3_nt: TGTGCCAGCAGTTCAAACAGGGGGGAGGGTGGCTACACCTTC

v_call: TRBV6-6
j_call: TRBJ2-5
d_call: -
cdr3_aa: CASYSGTDDVQETQYF
cdr3_nt: TGTGCCAGTTATTCCGGGACGGATGACGTCCAAGAGACCCAGTACTTC

v_call: TRBV11-2
j_call: TRBJ2-3
d_call: -
cdr3_aa: CASRYITDTQYF
cdr3_nt: TGTGCCAGCAGGTATATCACAGATACGCAGTATTTT

v_call: TRBV28
j_call: TRBJ2-1
d_call: TRBD2
cdr3_aa: CASSTSGGAGNEQFF
cdr3_nt: TGTGCCAGCAGCACTAGCGGGGGGGCTGGCAATGAGCAGTTCTTC

v_call: TRBV28
j_call: TRBJ1-2
d_call: -
cdr3_aa: CALRVNYGYTF
cdr3_nt: TGTGCCCTAAGGGTTAACTATGGCTACACCTTC

v_call: TRBV5-4
j_call: TRBJ2-1
d_call: TRBD2
cdr3_aa: CASTGTSGSSYNEQFF
cdr3_nt: TGTGCCAGCACCGGGACTAGCGGGAGCTCCTACAATGAGCAGTTCTTC

v_call: TRBV6-6
j_call: TRBJ1-2
d_call: TRBD1
cdr3_aa: CASTEGQGLIGYTF
cdr3_nt: TGTGCCAGCACCGAGGGACAGGGACTGATCGGCTACACCTTC

v_call: TRBV10-1
j_call: TRBJ2-3
d_call: -
cdr3_aa: CASRPNKLDTQYF
cdr3_nt: TGCGCCAGCAGGCCAAATAAACTAGATACGCAGTATTTT

v_call: TRBV7-7
j_call: TRBJ2-2
d_call: TRBD1
cdr3_aa: CASSPDRVAGELFF
cdr3_nt: TGTGCCAGCAGCCCGGACAGGGTAGCCGGGGAGCTGTTTTTT

v_call: TRBV9
j_call: TRBJ2-5
d_call: -
cdr3_aa: CASSVAETQYF
cdr3_nt: TGTGCCAGCAGCGTCGCGGAGACCCAGTACTTC

v_call: TRBV7-3
j_call: TRBJ2-2
d_call: -
cdr3_aa: CASSLNGPLNTGELFF
cdr3_nt: TGTGCCAGCAGCTTAAATGGGCCGTTGAACACCGGGGAGCTGTTTTTT